This T cell receptor (beta chain) was recorded in a study of blood T cells in healthy people across ages. This clonotype has a handful of counts. The V end lost 2 bases, the J end lost 3 bases, and 7 bases lay between the germline ends. The CDR3 spans 12 residues. The germline CDR1 and CDR2 sequences are SQVTM and ANQGSEA. Combining a sample-barcoded 5' primer with a J-beta primer mix, a second PCR ran for 7 to 11 cycles. One entry per CDR3 protein results from TCRdb running MiXCR on the 5' RACE reads. Among hundreds of thousands of distinct CDR3 sequences, 21% were seen once, and the ten largest hold roughly 3.9%.

The J gene is TRBJ1-2, the V gene TRBV29-1, with D perhaps TRBD1 (5 bases). The TCR was taken from a man in his 70s in good health. Sequencing was performed on blood. This CDR3 reads CSVETGHYGYTF. CDR3 DNA: TGCAGCGTTGAAACAGGCCACTATGGCTACACCTTC.